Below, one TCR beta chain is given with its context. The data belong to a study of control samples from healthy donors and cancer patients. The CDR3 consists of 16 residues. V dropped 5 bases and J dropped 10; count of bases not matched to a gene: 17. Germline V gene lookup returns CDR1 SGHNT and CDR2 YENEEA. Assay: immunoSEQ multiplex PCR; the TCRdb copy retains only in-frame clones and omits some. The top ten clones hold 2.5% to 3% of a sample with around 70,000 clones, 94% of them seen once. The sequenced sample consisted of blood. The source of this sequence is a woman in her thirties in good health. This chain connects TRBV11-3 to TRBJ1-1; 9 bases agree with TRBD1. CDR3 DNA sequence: TGTGCCAGCAGCCGGCCTGCGAATCGACAGGGGGGAAGAGCTTTCTTT. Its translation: CASSRPANRQGGRAFF. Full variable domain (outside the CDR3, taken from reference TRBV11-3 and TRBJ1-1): EAGVVQSPRYKIIEKKQPVAFWCNPISGHNTLYWYLQNLGQGPELLIRYENEEAVDDSQLPKDRFSAERLKGVDSTLKIQPAELGDSAVYLCASSRPANRQGGRAFFGQGTRLTVV.